This TCR beta chain was sequenced in a study of memory CD4+ T cells and cytomegalovirus serostatus. Whole-study context: Healthy Belgian adult donors included roughly ten CMV-positive and some 24 CMV-negative people.

The sort gate was single viable CD3+CD4+CD8-CD45RO+ cells for memory CD4+ T cells. Positive selection with CD4 microbeads enriched total CD4+ T cells. In the original workflow: After removing out-of-frame reads, over 2 million distinct TCRbeta sequences remained. Clones were sequenced by immunoSEQ multiplex PCR, and TCRdb holds only the in-frame ones, with some missing. The V and J calls and clone size are taken from that table; D and trimming were inferred from the DNA. The sample consists of approximately 49,000 clones, over 75% of them appearing once. Points from the study as a whole: 67 of 164 known CMV-associated TCRbeta sequences appeared in CD4+ memory.

Turning to this clone: Its antigen remains unknown.

Material: memory CD4+ T cells from blood. The TCR sequence derives from an adult in good health and CMV-seronegative.

CDR3 nucleotides: TGTGCCAGCAACAGACAGGGGGGTAATGAGCCCCAGCATTTT. This sequence encodes CASNRQGGNEPQHF. The chain couples TRBV6-1 to TRBJ1-5; 9 bases agree with TRBD1. V lost 7 bases to trimming and J lost 8 bases; unmatched junction nucleotides: 9. Germline values: CDR1 MNHNS, CDR2 SASEGT. This CDR3 spans 14 amino acids.